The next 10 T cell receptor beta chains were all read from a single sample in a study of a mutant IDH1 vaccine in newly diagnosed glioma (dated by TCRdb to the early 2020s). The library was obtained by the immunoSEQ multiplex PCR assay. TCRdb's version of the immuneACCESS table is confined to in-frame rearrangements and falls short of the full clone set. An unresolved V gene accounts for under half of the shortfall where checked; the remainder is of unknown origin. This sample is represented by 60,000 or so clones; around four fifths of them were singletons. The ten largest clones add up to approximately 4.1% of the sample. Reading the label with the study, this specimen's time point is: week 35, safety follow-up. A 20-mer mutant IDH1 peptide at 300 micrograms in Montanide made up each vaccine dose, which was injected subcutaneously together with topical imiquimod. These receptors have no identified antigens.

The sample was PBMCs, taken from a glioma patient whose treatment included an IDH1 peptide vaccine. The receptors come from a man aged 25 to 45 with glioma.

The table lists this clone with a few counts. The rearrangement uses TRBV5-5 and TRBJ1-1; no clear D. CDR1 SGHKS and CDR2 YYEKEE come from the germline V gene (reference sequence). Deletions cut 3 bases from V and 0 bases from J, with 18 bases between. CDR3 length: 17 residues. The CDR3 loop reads CASSSLGGGGLNTEAFF. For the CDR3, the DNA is TGTGCCAGCAGCTCCTTAGGCGGAGGAGGCTTGAACACTGAAGCTTTCTTT.

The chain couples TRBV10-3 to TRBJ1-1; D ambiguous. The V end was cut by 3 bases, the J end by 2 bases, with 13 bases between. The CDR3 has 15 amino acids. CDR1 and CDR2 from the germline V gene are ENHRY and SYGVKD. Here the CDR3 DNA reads TGTGCCATCAGTGACCACTCACAGTTTAACACTGAAGCTTTCTTT. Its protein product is CAISDHSQFNTEAFF.

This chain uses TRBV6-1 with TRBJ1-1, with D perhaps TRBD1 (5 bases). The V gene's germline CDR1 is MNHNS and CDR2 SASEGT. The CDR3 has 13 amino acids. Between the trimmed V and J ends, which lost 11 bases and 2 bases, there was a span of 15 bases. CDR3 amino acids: CALSTGINTEAFF. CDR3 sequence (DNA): TGTGCCCTTTCTACAGGCATCAACACTGAAGCTTTCTTT.

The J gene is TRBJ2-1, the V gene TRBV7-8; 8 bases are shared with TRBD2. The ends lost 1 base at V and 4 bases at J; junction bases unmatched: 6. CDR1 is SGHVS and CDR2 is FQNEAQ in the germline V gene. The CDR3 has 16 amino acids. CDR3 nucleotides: TGTGCCAGCAGCTTAGGTAAAGCGGGGGTATACAATGAGCAGTTCTTC. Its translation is CASSLGKAGVYNEQFF.

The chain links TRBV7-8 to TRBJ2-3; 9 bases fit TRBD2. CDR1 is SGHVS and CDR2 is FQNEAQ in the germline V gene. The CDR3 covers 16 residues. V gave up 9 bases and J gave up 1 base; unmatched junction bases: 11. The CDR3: CASKTRGGARTDTQYF. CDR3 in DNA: TGTGCCAGTAAAACGCGGGGGGGGGCCCGCACAGATACGCAGTATTTT.

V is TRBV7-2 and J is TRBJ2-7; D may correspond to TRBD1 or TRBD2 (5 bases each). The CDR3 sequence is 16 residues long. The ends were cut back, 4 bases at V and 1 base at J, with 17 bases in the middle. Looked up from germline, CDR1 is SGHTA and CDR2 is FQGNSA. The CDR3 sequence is CASSYSGRQASYEQYF. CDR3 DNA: TGTGCCAGCAGCTATTCGGGGCGGCAGGCATCCTACGAGCAGTACTTC.

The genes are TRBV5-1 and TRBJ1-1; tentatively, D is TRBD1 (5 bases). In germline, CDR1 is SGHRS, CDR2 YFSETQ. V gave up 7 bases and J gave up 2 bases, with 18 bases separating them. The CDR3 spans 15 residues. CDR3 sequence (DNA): TGCGCCAGCCACTTAGAGAAAGGGGCTAACACTGAAGCTTTCTTT. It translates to CASHLEKGANTEAFF.

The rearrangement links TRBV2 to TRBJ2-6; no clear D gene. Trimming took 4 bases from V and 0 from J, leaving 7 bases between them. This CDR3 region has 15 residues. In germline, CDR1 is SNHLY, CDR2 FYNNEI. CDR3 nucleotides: TGTGCCAGCAGTGCCCGGCTCTCTGGGGCCAACGTCCTGACTTTC. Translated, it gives CASSARLSGANVLTF. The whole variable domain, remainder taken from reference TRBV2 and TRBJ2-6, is EPEVTQTPSHQVTQMGQEVILRCVPISNHLYFYWYRQILGQKVEFLVSFYNNEISEKSEIFDDQFSVERPDGSNFTLKIRSTKLEDSAMYFCASSARLSGANVLTFGAGSRLTVL.

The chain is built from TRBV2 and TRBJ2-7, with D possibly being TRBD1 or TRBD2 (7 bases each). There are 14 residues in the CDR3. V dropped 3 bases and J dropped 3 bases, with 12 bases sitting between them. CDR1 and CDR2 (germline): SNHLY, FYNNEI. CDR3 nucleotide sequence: TGTGCCAGCAGTGAGCAGGGGGACTACTACGAGCAGTACTTC. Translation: CASSEQGDYYEQYF. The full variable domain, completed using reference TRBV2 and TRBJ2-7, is EPEVTQTPSHQVTQMGQEVILRCVPISNHLYFYWYRQILGQKVEFLVSFYNNEISEKSEIFDDQFSVERPDGSNFTLKIRSTKLEDSAMYFCASSEQGDYYEQYFGPGTRLTVT.

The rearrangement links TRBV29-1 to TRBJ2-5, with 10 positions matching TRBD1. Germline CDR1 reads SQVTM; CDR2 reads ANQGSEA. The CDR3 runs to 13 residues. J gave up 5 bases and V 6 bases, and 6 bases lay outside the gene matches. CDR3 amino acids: CSVWDRGRETQYF. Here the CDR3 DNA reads TGCAGCGTCTGGGACAGGGGAAGGGAGACCCAGTACTTC.